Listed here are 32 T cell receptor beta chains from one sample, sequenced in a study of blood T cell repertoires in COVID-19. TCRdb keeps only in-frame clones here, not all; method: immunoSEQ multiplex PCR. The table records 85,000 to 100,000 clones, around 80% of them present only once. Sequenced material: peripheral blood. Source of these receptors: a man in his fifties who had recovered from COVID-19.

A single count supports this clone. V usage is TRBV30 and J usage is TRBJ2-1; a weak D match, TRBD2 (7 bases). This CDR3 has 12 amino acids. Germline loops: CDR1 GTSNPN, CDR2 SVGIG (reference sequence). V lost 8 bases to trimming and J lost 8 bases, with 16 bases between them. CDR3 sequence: CARKGGGDEQFF. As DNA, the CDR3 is TGTGCCCGGAAAGGGGGGGGCGATGAGCAGTTCTTC.

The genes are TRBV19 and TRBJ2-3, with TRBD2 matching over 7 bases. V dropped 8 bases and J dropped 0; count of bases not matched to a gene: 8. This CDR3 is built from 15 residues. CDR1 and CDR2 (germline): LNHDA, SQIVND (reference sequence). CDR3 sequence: CASWDLGGSTDTQYF. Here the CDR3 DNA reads TGTGCCAGTTGGGACCTGGGGGGGAGCACAGATACGCAGTATTTT. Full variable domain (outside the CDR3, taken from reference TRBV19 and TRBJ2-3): DGGITQSPKYLFRKEGQNVTLSCEQNLNHDAMYWYRQDPGQGLRLIYYSQIVNDFQKGDIAEGYSVSREKKESFPLTVTSAQKNPTAFYLCASWDLGGSTDTQYFGPGTRLTVL.

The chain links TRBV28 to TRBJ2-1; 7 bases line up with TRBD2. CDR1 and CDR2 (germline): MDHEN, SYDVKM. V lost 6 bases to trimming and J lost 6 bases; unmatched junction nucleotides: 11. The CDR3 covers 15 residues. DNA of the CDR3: TGTGCCAGCAGCTTACCGGGAAGCGGGACCAATGAGCAGTTCTTC. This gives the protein CASSLPGSGTNEQFF.

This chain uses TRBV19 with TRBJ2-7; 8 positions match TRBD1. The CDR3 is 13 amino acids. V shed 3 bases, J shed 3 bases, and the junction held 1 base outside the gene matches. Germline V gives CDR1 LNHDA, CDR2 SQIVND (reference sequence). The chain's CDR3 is CASSITGGYEQYF. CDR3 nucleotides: TGTGCCAGTAGTATTACAGGGGGCTACGAGCAGTACTTC. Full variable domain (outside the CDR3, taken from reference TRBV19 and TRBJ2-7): DGGITQSPKYLFRKEGQNVTLSCEQNLNHDAMYWYRQDPGQGLRLIYYSQIVNDFQKGDIAEGYSVSREKKESFPLTVTSAQKNPTAFYLCASSITGGYEQYFGPGTRLTVT.

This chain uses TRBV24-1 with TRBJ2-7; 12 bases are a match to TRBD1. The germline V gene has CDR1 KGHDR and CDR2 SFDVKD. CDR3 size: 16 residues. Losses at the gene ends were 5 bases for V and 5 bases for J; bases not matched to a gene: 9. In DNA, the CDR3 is TGTGCCACCAGTGCCAACCCGGGACAGGGGGCCAACGAGCAGTACTTC. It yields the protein CATSANPGQGANEQYF.

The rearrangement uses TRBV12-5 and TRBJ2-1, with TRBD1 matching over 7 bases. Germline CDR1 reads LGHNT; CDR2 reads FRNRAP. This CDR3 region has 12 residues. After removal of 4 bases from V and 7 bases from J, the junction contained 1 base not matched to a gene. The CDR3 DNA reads TGTGCTAGTGGTTCGACAGGGAATGAGCAGTTCTTC. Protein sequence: CASGSTGNEQFF.

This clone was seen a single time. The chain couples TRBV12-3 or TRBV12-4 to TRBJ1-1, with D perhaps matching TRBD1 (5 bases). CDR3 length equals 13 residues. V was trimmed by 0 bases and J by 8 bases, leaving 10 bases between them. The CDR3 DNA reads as TGTGCCAGCAGTTTAGCGGGGGGGGACGAAGCTTTCTTT. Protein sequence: CASSLAGGDEAFF.

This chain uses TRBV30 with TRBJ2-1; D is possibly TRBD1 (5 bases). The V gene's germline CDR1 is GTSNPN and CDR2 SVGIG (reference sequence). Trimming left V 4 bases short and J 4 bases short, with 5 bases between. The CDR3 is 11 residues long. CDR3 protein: CAWKGYNEQFF. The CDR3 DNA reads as TGTGCCTGGAAGGGGTACAATGAGCAGTTCTTC.

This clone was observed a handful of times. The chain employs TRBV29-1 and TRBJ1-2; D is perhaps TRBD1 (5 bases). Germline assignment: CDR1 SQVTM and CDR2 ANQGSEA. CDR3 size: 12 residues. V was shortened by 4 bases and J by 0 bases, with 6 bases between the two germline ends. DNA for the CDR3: TGCAGCGTTGCAGGGTCTAACTATGGCTACACCTTC. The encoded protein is CSVAGSNYGYTF.

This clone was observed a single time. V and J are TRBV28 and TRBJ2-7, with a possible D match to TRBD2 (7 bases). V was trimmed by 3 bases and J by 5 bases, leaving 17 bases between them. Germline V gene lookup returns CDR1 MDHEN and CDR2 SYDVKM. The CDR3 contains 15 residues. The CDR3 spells CASSLNWGGENEQYF. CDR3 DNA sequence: TGTGCCAGCAGTTTGAACTGGGGGGGCGAAAACGAGCAGTACTTC. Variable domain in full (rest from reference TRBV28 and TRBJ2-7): DVKVTQSSRYLVKRTGEKVFLECVQDMDHENMFWYRQDPGLGLRLIYFSYDVKMKEKGDIPEGYSVSREKKERFSLILESASTNQTSMYLCASSLNWGGENEQYFGPGTRLTVT.

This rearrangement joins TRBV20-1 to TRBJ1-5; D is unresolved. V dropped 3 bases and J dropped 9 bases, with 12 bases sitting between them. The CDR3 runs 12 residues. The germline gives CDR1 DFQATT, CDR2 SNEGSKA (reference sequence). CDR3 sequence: CSASTGELPQHF. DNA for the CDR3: TGCAGTGCTAGTACCGGGGAGTTGCCCCAGCATTTT.

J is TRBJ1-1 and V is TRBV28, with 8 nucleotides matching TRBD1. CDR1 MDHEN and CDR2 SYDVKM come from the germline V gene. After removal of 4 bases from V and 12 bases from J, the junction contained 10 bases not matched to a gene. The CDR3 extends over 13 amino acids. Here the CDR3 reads CASSSGQGLIPFF. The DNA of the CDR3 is TGTGCCAGCAGTTCTGGACAGGGCTTGATACCTTTCTTT. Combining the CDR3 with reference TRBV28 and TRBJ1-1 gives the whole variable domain DVKVTQSSRYLVKRTGEKVFLECVQDMDHENMFWYRQDPGLGLRLIYFSYDVKMKEKGDIPEGYSVSREKKERFSLILESASTNQTSMYLCASSSGQGLIPFFGQGTRLTVV.

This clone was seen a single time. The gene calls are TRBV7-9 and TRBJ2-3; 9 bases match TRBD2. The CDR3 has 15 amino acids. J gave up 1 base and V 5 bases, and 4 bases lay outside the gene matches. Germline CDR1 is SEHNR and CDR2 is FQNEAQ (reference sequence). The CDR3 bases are TGTGCCAGCAGCCGCGGGGGGGAACGCACAGATACGCAGTATTTT. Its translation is CASSRGGERTDTQYF.

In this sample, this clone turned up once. DNA for the CDR3: TGCGCCAGCAGCCAAGATACCGGACTAGCAGTTACAGATACGCAGTATTTT. Its translation: CASSQDTGLAVTDTQYF. The J gene is TRBJ2-3, the V gene TRBV4-3, with 8 bases aligning to TRBD2. The CDR3 loop spans 17 amino acids. The V gene's germline CDR1 is LGHNA and CDR2 YSLEER. V trimming: 0 bases; J trimming: 3 bases; junction bases outside the gene matches: 8.

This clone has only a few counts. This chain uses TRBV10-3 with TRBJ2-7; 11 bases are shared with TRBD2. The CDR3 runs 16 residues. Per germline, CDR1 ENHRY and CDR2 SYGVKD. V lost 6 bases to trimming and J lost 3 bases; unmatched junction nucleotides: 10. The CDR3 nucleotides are TGTGCCATCAGCCGACTAGCGGGGAGCCTTATCTACGAGCAGTACTTC. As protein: CAISRLAGSLIYEQYF.

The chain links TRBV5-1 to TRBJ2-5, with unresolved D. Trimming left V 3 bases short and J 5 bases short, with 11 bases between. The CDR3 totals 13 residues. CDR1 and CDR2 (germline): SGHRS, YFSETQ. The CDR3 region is CASSSTGRETQYF. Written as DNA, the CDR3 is TGCGCCAGCAGCTCGACGGGTAGGGAGACCCAGTACTTC.

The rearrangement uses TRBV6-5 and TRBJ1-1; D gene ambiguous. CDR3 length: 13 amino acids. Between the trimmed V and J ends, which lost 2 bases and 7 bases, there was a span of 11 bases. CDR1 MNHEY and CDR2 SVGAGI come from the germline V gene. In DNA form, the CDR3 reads TGTGCCAGCAGTTACAAAGACGGGGATGAAGCTTTCTTT. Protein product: CASSYKDGDEAFF.

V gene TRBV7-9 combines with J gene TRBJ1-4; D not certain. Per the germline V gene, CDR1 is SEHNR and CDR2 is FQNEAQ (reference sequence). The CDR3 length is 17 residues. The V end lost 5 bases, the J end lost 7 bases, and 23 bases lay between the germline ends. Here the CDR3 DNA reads TGTGCCAGCAGCGAAACCCGTAGCGGGGTCTCGGGTGAAAAACTGTTTTTT. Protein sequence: CASSETRSGVSGEKLFF.

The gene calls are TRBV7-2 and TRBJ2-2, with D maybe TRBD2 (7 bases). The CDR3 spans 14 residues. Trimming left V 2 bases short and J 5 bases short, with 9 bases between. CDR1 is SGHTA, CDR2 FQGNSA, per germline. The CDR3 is CASSLKGGTGELFF. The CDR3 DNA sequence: TGTGCCAGCAGCTTAAAGGGGGGGACCGGGGAGCTGTTTTTT.

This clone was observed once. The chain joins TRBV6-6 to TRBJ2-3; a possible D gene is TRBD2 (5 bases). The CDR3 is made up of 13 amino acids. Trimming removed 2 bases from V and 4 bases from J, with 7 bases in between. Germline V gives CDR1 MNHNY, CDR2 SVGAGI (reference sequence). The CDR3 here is CASSYVGADTQYF. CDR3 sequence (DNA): TGTGCCAGCAGTTACGTCGGGGCAGATACGCAGTATTTT.

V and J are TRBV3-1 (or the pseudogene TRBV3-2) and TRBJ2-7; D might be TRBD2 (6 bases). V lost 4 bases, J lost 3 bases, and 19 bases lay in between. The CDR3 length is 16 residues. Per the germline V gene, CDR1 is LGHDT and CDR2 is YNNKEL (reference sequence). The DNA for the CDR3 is TGTGCCAGCAGCCCCCTGCGAGCGGAGGGGTTCTACGAGCAGTACTTC. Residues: CASSPLRAEGFYEQYF.

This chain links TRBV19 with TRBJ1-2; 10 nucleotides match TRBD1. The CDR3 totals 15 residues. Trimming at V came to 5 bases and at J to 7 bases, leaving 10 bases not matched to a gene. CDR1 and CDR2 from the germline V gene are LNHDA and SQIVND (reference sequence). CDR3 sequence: CASSPRTGGTGGYTF. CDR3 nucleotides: TGTGCCAGTAGTCCCCGGACAGGGGGGACTGGTGGCTACACCTTC. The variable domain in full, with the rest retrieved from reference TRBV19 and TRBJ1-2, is DGGITQSPKYLFRKEGQNVTLSCEQNLNHDAMYWYRQDPGQGLRLIYYSQIVNDFQKGDIAEGYSVSREKKESFPLTVTSAQKNPTAFYLCASSPRTGGTGGYTFGSGTRLTVV.

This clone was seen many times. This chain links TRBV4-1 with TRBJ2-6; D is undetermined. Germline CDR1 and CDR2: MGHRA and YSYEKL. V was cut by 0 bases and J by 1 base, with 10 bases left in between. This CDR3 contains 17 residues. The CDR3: CASSQEEYGSGANVLTF. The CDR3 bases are TGCGCCAGCAGCCAAGAGGAGTATGGGTCTGGGGCCAACGTCCTGACTTTC.

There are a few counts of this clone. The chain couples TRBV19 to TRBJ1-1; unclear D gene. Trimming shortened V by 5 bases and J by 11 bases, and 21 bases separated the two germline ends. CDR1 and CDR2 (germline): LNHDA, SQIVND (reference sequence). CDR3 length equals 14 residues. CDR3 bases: TGTGCCAGTAGTGCCCACACAAGGGAGGCGTGGGCTTTCTTT. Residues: CASSAHTREAWAFF.

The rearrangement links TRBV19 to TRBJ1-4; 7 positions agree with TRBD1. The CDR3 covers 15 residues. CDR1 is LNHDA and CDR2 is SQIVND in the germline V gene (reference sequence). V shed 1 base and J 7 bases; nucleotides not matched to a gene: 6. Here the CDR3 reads CASSIGPGGGEKLFF. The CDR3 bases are TGTGCCAGTAGTATAGGACCAGGGGGTGGTGAAAAACTGTTTTTT.

This chain's CDR3 is CASGPEQGAPYEQYF. The CDR3 region has the DNA TGTGCTAGTGGTCCGGAACAGGGGGCCCCCTACGAGCAGTACTTC. The chain recombines TRBV12-5 with TRBJ2-7; 9 nucleotides align to TRBD1. The CDR3 is 15 amino acids. J gave up 2 bases and V 5 bases, and 7 bases lay outside the gene matches. Germline CDR1 reads LGHNT; CDR2 reads FRNRAP.

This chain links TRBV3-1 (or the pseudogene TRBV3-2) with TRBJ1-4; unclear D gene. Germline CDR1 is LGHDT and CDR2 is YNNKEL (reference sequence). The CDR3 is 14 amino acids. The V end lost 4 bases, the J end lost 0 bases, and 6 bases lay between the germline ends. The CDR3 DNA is TGTGCCAGCAGCCTAAGAGCAACTAATGAAAAACTGTTTTTT. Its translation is CASSLRATNEKLFF.

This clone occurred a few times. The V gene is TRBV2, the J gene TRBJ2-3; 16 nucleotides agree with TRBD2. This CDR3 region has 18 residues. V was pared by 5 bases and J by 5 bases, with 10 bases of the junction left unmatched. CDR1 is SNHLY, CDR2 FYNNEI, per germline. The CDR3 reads CASSPSGLAGGRRDTQYF. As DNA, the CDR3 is TGTGCCAGCAGTCCCTCGGGACTAGCGGGAGGGCGACGAGATACGCAGTATTTT.

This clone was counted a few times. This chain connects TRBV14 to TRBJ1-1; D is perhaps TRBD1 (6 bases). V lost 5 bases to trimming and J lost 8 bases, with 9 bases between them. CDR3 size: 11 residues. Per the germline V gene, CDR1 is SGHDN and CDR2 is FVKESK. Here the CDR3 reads CASSYRVEAFF. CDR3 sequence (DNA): TGTGCCAGCAGCTACAGGGTAGAAGCTTTCTTT.

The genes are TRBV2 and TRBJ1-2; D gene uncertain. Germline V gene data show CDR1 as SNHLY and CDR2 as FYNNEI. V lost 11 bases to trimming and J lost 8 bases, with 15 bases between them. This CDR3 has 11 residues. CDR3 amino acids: CARSAGSGYTF. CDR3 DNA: TGTGCCCGCTCCGCGGGGTCGGGCTACACCTTC. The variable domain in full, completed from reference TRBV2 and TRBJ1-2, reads EPEVTQTPSHQVTQMGQEVILRCVPISNHLYFYWYRQILGQKVEFLVSFYNNEISEKSEIFDDQFSVERPDGSNFTLKIRSTKLEDSAMYFCARSAGSGYTFGSGTRLTVV.

The CDR3 sequence: CASSRGWLGTDTQYF. CDR3 nucleotides: TGTGCCAGCAGCCGCGGATGGCTGGGCACAGATACGCAGTATTTT. The gene calls are TRBV5-6 and TRBJ2-3; D remains unclear. The V and J ends lost 4 bases and 1 base respectively, with 13 bases between them. Germline V gene lookup returns CDR1 SGHDT and CDR2 YYEEEE. CDR3 length: 15 amino acids.

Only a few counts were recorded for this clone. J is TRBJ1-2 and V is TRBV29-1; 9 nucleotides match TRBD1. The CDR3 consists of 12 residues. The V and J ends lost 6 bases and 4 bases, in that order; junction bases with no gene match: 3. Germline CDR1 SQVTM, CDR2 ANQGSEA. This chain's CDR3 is CSVTGGFYGYTF. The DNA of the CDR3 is TGCAGCGTGACAGGGGGGTTCTATGGCTACACCTTC.